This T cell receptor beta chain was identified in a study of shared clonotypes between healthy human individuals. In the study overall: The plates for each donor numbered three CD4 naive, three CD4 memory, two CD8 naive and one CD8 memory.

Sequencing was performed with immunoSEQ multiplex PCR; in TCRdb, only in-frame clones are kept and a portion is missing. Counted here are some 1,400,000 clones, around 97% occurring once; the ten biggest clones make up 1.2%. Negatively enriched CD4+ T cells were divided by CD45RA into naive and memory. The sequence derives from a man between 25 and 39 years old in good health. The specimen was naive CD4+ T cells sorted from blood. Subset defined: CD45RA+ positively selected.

CDR3 in DNA: TGTGCCATCAGTGAATCCAGAGGGGAAGAAGAGCAGTACTTC. Amino acid sequence: CAISESRGEEEQYF. The rearrangement joins TRBV10-3 to TRBJ2-7; the D call may be TRBD1 or TRBD2 (5 bases each). V was shortened by 3 bases and J by 7 bases, with 16 bases between the two germline ends. Germline V gene sequence: CDR1 ENHRY, CDR2 SYGVKD. The CDR3 extends over 14 amino acids.